These T cell receptor beta chains were read from a single sample in a study of blood T cell repertoires in COVID-19. Assay: immunoSEQ multiplex PCR; the TCRdb copy retains only in-frame clones and omits some. The sample includes around 30,000 clones, 90% to 95% of them seen just once. Input material: peripheral blood. The origin of the receptors is a man aged 50-60 years with active COVID-19. The CDR3 runs from the conserved cysteine through the conserved F or W. D genes are given only for firm matches. Not all rows give a size; the values are once, few, many and, for expanded clones, a class.

CDR3: CASSEAGGVDTQYF
DNA: TGTGCCAGCAGTGAAGCGGGGGGGGTAGATACGCAGTATTTT
size: .
V: TRBV2
J: TRBJ2-3
D: TRBD2

CDR3: CASKPGQLDYGYTF
DNA: TGTGCCAGCAAACCGGGACAGCTGGACTATGGCTACACCTTC
size: .
V: TRBV6-4
J: TRBJ1-2
D: TRBD1

CDR3: CASSREVGGTTETQYF
DNA: TGTGCCAGCAGCCGGGAGGTAGGGGGTACCACAGAGACCCAGTACTTC
size: .
V: TRBV5-4
J: TRBJ2-5
D: .

CDR3: CASSLQGEVNTEAFF
DNA: TGTGCCAGCAGTTTACAGGGTGAAGTGAACACTGAAGCTTTCTTT
size: .
V: TRBV28
J: TRBJ1-1
D: .

CDR3: CASSFGAGRTDTQYF
DNA: TGTGCCAGCAGTTTTGGAGCGGGACGCACAGATACGCAGTATTTT
size: once
V: TRBV28
J: TRBJ2-3
D: TRBD2

CDR3: CASSFQLNRDREKGTDTQYF
DNA: TGTGCCAGCAGTTTTCAATTGAACCGGGACAGGGAGAAAGGCACAGATACGCAGTATTTT
size: .
V: TRBV2
J: TRBJ2-3
D: TRBD1

CDR3: CASSLGSGGKNTEAFF
DNA: TGTGCCAGCAGCTTAGGGTCAGGGGGGAAGAACACTGAAGCTTTCTTT
size: .
V: TRBV11-2
J: TRBJ1-1
D: TRBD1

CDR3: CASSVGATADSPLHF
DNA: TGTGCCAGCAGCGTAGGGGCGACCGCTGATTCACCCCTCCACTTT
size: .
V: TRBV9
J: TRBJ1-6
D: .

CDR3: CASSLERGDTGELFF
DNA: TGCGCCAGCAGCTTGGAGCGGGGGGACACCGGGGAGCTGTTTTTT
size: .
V: TRBV5-1
J: TRBJ2-2
D: TRBD2

CDR3: CASSNLRGAQPYEQYF
DNA: TGTGCCAGTAGTAACCTCAGGGGGGCGCAGCCATACGAGCAGTACTTC
size: .
V: TRBV19
J: TRBJ2-7
D: .

CDR3: CASSLGGGGSYEQYF
DNA: TGCGCCAGCAGCTTGGGGGGGGGCGGGAGTTACGAGCAGTACTTC
size: .
V: TRBV5-1
J: TRBJ2-7
D: .

CDR3: CASSRGQGEETQYF
DNA: TGCGCCAGCAGTCGCGGACAGGGGGAAGAGACCCAGTACTTC
size: once
V: TRBV23-1
J: TRBJ2-5
D: TRBD1

CDR3: CASSPTGGYTF
DNA: TGTGCCAGCAGCCCCACAGGAGGCTACACCTTC
size: .
V: TRBV9
J: TRBJ1-2
D: .

CDR3: CATSDFQLANSYNEQFF
DNA: TGTGCCACCAGTGACTTTCAACTAGCGAACTCCTACAATGAGCAGTTCTTC
size: .
V: TRBV24-1
J: TRBJ2-1
D: TRBD2

CDR3: CASSLRDSGDGTDTQYF
DNA: TGTGCCAGCAGCTTAAGGGATAGCGGGGACGGCACAGATACGCAGTATTTT
size: .
V: TRBV7-8
J: TRBJ2-3
D: TRBD2

CDR3: CASRTGATTGGEAFF
DNA: TGCGCCAGCAGAACAGGGGCCACGACAGGGGGTGAAGCTTTCTTT
size: .
V: TRBV5-1
J: TRBJ1-1
D: TRBD1

CDR3: CASRLGGDTEAFF
DNA: TGTGCCAGCAGGCTGGGGGGGGACACTGAAGCTTTCTTT
size: .
V: TRBV3-1/TRBV3-2
J: TRBJ1-1
D: .

CDR3: CASSTYQTGLSYGYTF
DNA: TGTGCCAGTAGTACCTACCAGACAGGGCTTAGCTATGGCTACACCTTC
size: .
V: TRBV19
J: TRBJ1-2
D: TRBD1

CDR3: CASSLTGQGLFGNTEAFF
DNA: TGTGCCAGCAGTCTAACGGGACAGGGCCTTTTCGGGAACACTGAAGCTTTCTTT
size: .
V: TRBV27
J: TRBJ1-1
D: TRBD1

CDR3: CASSYFSGRYEQYF
DNA: TGTGCCAGCAGTTACTTTAGCGGGAGGTACGAGCAGTACTTC
size: once
V: TRBV6-5
J: TRBJ2-7
D: TRBD2

CDR3: CASRAGATEAFF
DNA: TGTGCCAGCAGAGCGGGCGCCACTGAAGCTTTCTTT
size: .
V: TRBV6-5
J: TRBJ1-1
D: .

CDR3: CASSPDWREGTRTDTQYF
DNA: TGTGCCAGCAGTCCCGATTGGCGGGAGGGTACGCGCACAGATACGCAGTATTTT
size: .
V: TRBV21-1
J: TRBJ2-3
D: .

CDR3: CAWNPAGVRGTEAFF
DNA: TGTGCCTGGAACCCAGCGGGGGTGAGGGGCACTGAAGCTTTCTTT
size: .
V: TRBV30
J: TRBJ1-1
D: .

CDR3: CASSIEGGELFF
DNA: TGTGCCAGCAGCATCGAGGGCGGGGAGCTGTTTTTT
size: .
V: TRBV7-9
J: TRBJ2-2
D: .

CDR3: CASSYLSGGNQPQHF
DNA: TGTGCCAGCAGTTACCTTTCGGGAGGCAATCAGCCCCAGCATTTT
size: .
V: TRBV6-5
J: TRBJ1-5
D: .

CDR3: CASSPNYRAFTDTQYF
DNA: TGTGCCAGCAGCCCGAATTACAGGGCCTTCACAGATACGCAGTATTTT
size: .
V: TRBV5-6
J: TRBJ2-3
D: .

CDR3: CATASGIAYNEQFF
DNA: TGTGCCACCGCTAGCGGGATTGCCTACAATGAGCAGTTCTTC
size: .
V: TRBV15
J: TRBJ2-1
D: TRBD2

CDR3: CASRIEGGSSYNSPLHF
DNA: TGTGCCAGCAGGATTGAAGGAGGGAGCTCCTATAATTCACCCCTCCACTTT
size: .
V: TRBV5-6
J: TRBJ1-6
D: .

CDR3: CASSEGYLPNTEAFF
DNA: TGTGCCAGCAGTGAAGGGTACTTGCCGAACACTGAAGCTTTCTTT
size: .
V: TRBV6-1
J: TRBJ1-1
D: .

CDR3: CASSPSGGGMNTEAFF
DNA: TGTGCCAGCAGTCCCTCGGGGGGCGGAATGAACACTGAAGCTTTCTTT
size: .
V: TRBV27
J: TRBJ1-1
D: .

CDR3: CASGQADRAVGYTF
DNA: TGTGCCAGTGGACAGGCAGACAGGGCGGTGGGCTACACCTTC
size: .
V: TRBV19
J: TRBJ1-2
D: TRBD1

CDR3: CASSLSPQAGNEKLFF
DNA: TGCGCCAGCAGCTTGTCCCCGCAGGCGGGAAATGAAAAACTGTTTTTT
size: .
V: TRBV5-1
J: TRBJ1-4
D: .

CDR3: CATTEGGTGPYEQYF
DNA: TGCGCCACCACGGAAGGGGGGACAGGACCCTACGAGCAGTACTTC
size: .
V: TRBV5-1
J: TRBJ2-7
D: TRBD1

CDR3: CASNPRRAGGLTDTQYF
DNA: TGTGCCAGTAACCCTCGTCGGGCGGGAGGACTCACAGATACGCAGTATTTT
size: once
V: TRBV19
J: TRBJ2-3
D: TRBD2

CDR3: CASSQTPGQGDTQYF
DNA: TGTGCCAGCTCACAAACGCCGGGACAGGGGGATACGCAGTATTTT
size: .
V: TRBV18
J: TRBJ2-3
D: TRBD1

CDR3: CSVVGGSSGNTIYF
DNA: TGCAGCGTTGTGGGGGGTAGCTCTGGAAACACCATATATTTT
size: .
V: TRBV29-1
J: TRBJ1-3
D: .

CDR3: CASSATDNQPQHF
DNA: TGTGCCAGCAGCGCGACAGACAATCAGCCCCAGCATTTT
size: .
V: TRBV9
J: TRBJ1-5
D: .

CDR3: CASSSDREGNSPLHF
DNA: TGTGCCAGCAGTTCGGACCGGGAGGGAAATTCACCCCTCCACTTT
size: .
V: TRBV6-5
J: TRBJ1-6
D: .

CDR3: CASSPGTGESPLHF
DNA: TGCGCCAGCAGTCCCGGGACAGGTGAATCACCCCTCCACTTT
size: .
V: TRBV5-1
J: TRBJ1-6
D: TRBD1

CDR3: CASSLRRGGETQYF
DNA: TGTGCCAGCAGCTTACGGCGAGGGGGAGAGACCCAGTACTTC
size: once
V: TRBV13
J: TRBJ2-5
D: .

CDR3: CASSQLPGFRDYEQYF
DNA: TGCGCCAGCAGCCAACTTCCGGGATTTCGCGACTACGAGCAGTACTTC
size: .
V: TRBV4-1
J: TRBJ2-7
D: .

CDR3: CASSRRASSGTTYEQYF
DNA: TGTGCCAGCAGCAGAAGAGCCTCTAGCGGGACCACCTACGAGCAGTACTTC
size: .
V: TRBV28
J: TRBJ2-7
D: TRBD2

CDR3: CASSGGAINSYNSPLHF
DNA: TGCGCCAGCAGCGGGGGGGCCATCAACTCCTATAATTCACCCCTCCACTTT
size: once
V: TRBV5-1
J: TRBJ1-6
D: .

CDR3: CASSQGRGYGYTF
DNA: TGTGCCAGCAGCCAGGGCAGGGGCTATGGCTACACCTTC
size: .
V: TRBV14
J: TRBJ1-2
D: .

CDR3: CASSYSRQGKGYTF
DNA: TGTGCCAGCAGTTACTCAAGGCAGGGGAAAGGCTACACCTTC
size: .
V: TRBV6-5
J: TRBJ1-2
D: .

CDR3: CASSPQGEYGYTF
DNA: TGTGCCAGCAGCCCGCAGGGGGAGTATGGCTACACCTTC
size: .
V: TRBV6-2/TRBV6-3
J: TRBJ1-2
D: TRBD1

CDR3: CASSQGTSGHSKFF
DNA: TGTGCCAGCAGCCAAGGGACTTCGGGCCATTCGAAGTTCTTC
size: .
V: TRBV4-2
J: TRBJ2-1
D: .

CDR3: CASSLLRSGNTIYF
DNA: TGTGCCAGCAGTTTGCTCAGATCTGGAAACACCATATATTTT
size: .
V: TRBV28
J: TRBJ1-3
D: .

CDR3: CASSPGAGVEAFF
DNA: TGTGCCAGCAGCCCTGGGGCAGGCGTCGAAGCTTTCTTT
size: .
V: TRBV3-1/TRBV3-2
J: TRBJ1-1
D: .

CDR3: CASSVAGTGTGELFF
DNA: TGTGCCAGCAGCGTGGCCGGGACAGGGACCGGGGAGCTGTTTTTT
size: .
V: TRBV5-5
J: TRBJ2-2
D: TRBD1

CDR3: CASMGGARTGELFF
DNA: TGTGCCAGCATGGGGGGGGCTAGGACCGGGGAGCTGTTTTTT
size: .
V: TRBV28
J: TRBJ2-2
D: .

CDR3: CASSSSWGRTEAFF
DNA: TGTGCCAGCTCATCAAGCTGGGGCCGCACTGAAGCTTTCTTT
size: once
V: TRBV18
J: TRBJ1-1
D: .